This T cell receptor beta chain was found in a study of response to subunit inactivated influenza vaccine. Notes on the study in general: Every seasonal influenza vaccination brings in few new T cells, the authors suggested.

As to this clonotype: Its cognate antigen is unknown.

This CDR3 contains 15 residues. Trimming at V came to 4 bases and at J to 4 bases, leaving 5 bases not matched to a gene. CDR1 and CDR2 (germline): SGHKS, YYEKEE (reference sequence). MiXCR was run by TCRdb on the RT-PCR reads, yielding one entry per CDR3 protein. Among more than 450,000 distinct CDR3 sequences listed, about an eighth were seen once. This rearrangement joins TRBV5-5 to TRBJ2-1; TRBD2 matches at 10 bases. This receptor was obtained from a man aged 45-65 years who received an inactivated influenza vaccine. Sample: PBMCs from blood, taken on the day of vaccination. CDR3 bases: TGTGCCAGCAGCGGCACGGGACTAGCGTACAATGAGCAGTTCTTC. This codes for CASSGTGLAYNEQFF.